This T cell receptor beta chain is drawn from a study of shared clonotypes between healthy human individuals. Findings and caveats of the study: What rarefaction showed was incomplete sorted-subset sequencing despite large depth. Among the subsets, naive ones generally showed larger estimated richness than memory ones.

This CDR3 has 17 amino acids. From germline, CDR1 is MGHRA and CDR2 YSYEKL. Trimming shortened V by 0 bases and J by 8 bases, and 19 bases separated the two germline ends. The CD4+ fraction was divided into a CD45RA+ naive subset and a CD45RA-negative memory subset. The sample holds one count of this clone. Its specificity is not known. Clones were sequenced by immunoSEQ multiplex PCR, and TCRdb holds only the in-frame ones, with some missing. Of around 1,100,000 clones listed, approximately 80% are singletons. The source material was memory CD4+ T cells from PBMCs. The subset is: CD45RA-negative fraction. This receptor was taken from a man in his late teens or twenties in good health. Some clones in this sample may be carry-over from other donors' samples. V gene TRBV4-1 combines with J gene TRBJ1-4; possible D gene TRBD1, 6 bases. Here the CDR3 DNA reads TGCGCCAGCAGCCAAGAACTCGGCGCCGGGGGCAGCGAAAAACTGTTTTTT. Its protein is CASSQELGAGGSEKLFF.